Listed below are T cell receptor beta chains from one sample, sequenced in a study of T cell changes during pregnancy in multiple sclerosis. Profiling relied on immunoSEQ multiplex PCR, and the TCRdb table lists in-frame clones only, not all of them. In the table there are roughly 46,000 clones, around 93% of which are singletons. This specimen consisted of CD8+ T cells from peripheral blood mononuclear cells, obtained after pregnancy. The receptors come from a female donor with multiple sclerosis, enrolled in a pregnancy study. Both conserved end residues are part of each CDR3. D genes are given only for firm matches. Clone sizes are given selectively: once, few, many, or a class where the clone is expanded.

CDR3aa,CDR3nt,d_gene,abundance,v_gene,j_gene
CASSFGDRGRSPLHF,TGTGCCAGCAGTTTTGGGGACAGGGGGCGTTCACCCCTCCACTTT,TRBD1,-,TRBV27,TRBJ1-6
CASSWGDRLDGGYTF,TGTGCCAGCAGCTGGGGGGACAGGTTGGACGGTGGCTACACCTTC,TRBD1,-,TRBV5-5,TRBJ1-2
CASSVAPGNAYEQYF,TGTGCCAGCAGCGTAGCTCCAGGGAACGCCTACGAGCAGTACTTC,-,-,TRBV9,TRBJ2-7
CASSLARGDEKLFF,TGCGCCAGCAGCTTGGCCAGGGGAGACGAAAAACTGTTTTTT,-,-,TRBV5-1,TRBJ1-4
CAIQTLDSSNYGYTF,TGTGCCATTCAAACCCTGGACAGTTCTAACTATGGCTACACCTTC,-,-,TRBV10-3,TRBJ1-2
CASRNSGPGNTIYF,TGTGCCAGCAGGAACAGTGGCCCAGGGAACACCATATATTTT,-,once,TRBV27,TRBJ1-3
CASSSPSTDTQYF,TGTGCCAGCAGCTCTCCGAGCACAGATACGCAGTATTTT,-,-,TRBV7-9,TRBJ2-3
CASMGGTEAFF,TGTGCCAGCATGGGGGGCACTGAAGCTTTCTTT,-,-,TRBV2,TRBJ1-1
CASSPTPHNYGYTF,TGCGCCAGCAGCCCGACACCACATAACTATGGCTACACCTTC,-,-,TRBV10-2,TRBJ1-2
CATSRGSGQIMNTEAFF,TGTGCCACCAGCAGAGGATCAGGACAAATTATGAACACTGAAGCTTTCTTT,-,-,TRBV15,TRBJ1-1
CASSVSGGSGSPLHF,TGTGCCAGCAGCGTATCGGGAGGGTCGGGTTCACCCCTCCACTTT,-,-,TRBV9,TRBJ1-6
CASSLGTGNYGYTF,TGTGCCAGCAGCTTAGGGACAGGGAACTATGGCTACACCTTC,TRBD1,-,TRBV13,TRBJ1-2
CASSLVTGNTEAFF,TGTGCCAGCAGCTTAGTTACAGGAAACACTGAAGCTTTCTTT,-,-,TRBV7-9,TRBJ1-1
CASSFNPSSYEQYF,TGTGCCAGCAGCTTCAATCCCAGCTCCTACGAGCAGTACTTC,-,-,TRBV11-2,TRBJ2-7
CASSLEGAPSYEQYF,TGTGCCAGCAGCTTAGAGGGGGCTCCATCCTACGAGCAGTACTTC,TRBD1,once,TRBV7-3,TRBJ2-7
CASSAGASNQPQHF,TGTGCCAGCAGTGCAGGGGCTAGCAATCAGCCCCAGCATTTT,-,-,TRBV2,TRBJ1-5
CASSTGFYEQYF,TGTGCCAGCAGCACCGGGTTCTACGAGCAGTACTTC,-,-,TRBV7-9,TRBJ2-7
CASSQGGQLYGYTF,TGCGCCAGCAGCCAAGGGGGACAGCTCTATGGCTACACCTTC,TRBD1,-,TRBV4-1,TRBJ1-2
CASNPGGYNEQFF,TGTGCCAGTAACCCAGGGGGCTACAATGAGCAGTTCTTC,TRBD1,once,TRBV19,TRBJ2-1
CASSGRGQETQYF,TGTGCCAGCAGTGGACGGGGCCAAGAGACCCAGTACTTC,-,once,TRBV6-6,TRBJ2-5
CASKAGTGVTEAFF,TGTGCCAGCAAAGCTGGGACAGGGGTCACTGAAGCTTTCTTT,TRBD1,-,TRBV27,TRBJ1-1
CASSVSSGGAYNEQFF,TGTGCCAGCAGCGTATCAAGCGGGGGGGCCTACAATGAGCAGTTCTTC,TRBD2,once,TRBV7-3,TRBJ2-1
CASSLAASANYEQYF,TGTGCCAGCAGCTTAGCGGCTAGCGCGAACTACGAGCAGTACTTC,-,-,TRBV7-9,TRBJ2-7
CASSLSPDSSYEQYF,TGTGCCAGCAGTTTATCCCCGGACAGCTCCTACGAGCAGTACTTC,-,-,TRBV27,TRBJ2-7
CASSLDRSSTYEQYF,TGCGCCAGCAGCTTGGACAGGTCGAGTACCTACGAGCAGTACTTC,-,-,TRBV5-1,TRBJ2-7
CASSLTSSYNEQFF,TGTGCCAGCAGCTTAACTAGCTCCTACAATGAGCAGTTCTTC,-,-,TRBV7-3,TRBJ2-1
CASSSDQGYNEQFF,TGTGCCAGCAGCTCGGACCAGGGCTACAATGAGCAGTTCTTC,-,-,TRBV5-5,TRBJ2-1
CASSQMNTGELFF,TGTGCCAGTAGTCAAATGAACACCGGGGAGCTGTTTTTT,-,-,TRBV19,TRBJ2-2
CASNALGTDTQYF,TGTGCCAGCAACGCGCTGGGCACAGATACGCAGTATTTT,-,-,TRBV27,TRBJ2-3
CASSLASDQETQYF,TGTGCCAGCAGCTTAGCATCGGACCAAGAGACCCAGTACTTC,-,-,TRBV7-2,TRBJ2-5
CASSILADHYVGNTIYF,TGTGCCAGTAGTATACTGGCAGATCACTACGTGGGAAACACCATATATTTT,-,-,TRBV19,TRBJ1-3
CATSTLRGTSQETQYF,TGTGCCACCAGCACCCTCCGTGGCACCTCCCAAGAGACCCAGTACTTC,-,once,TRBV6-6,TRBJ2-5
CASSVEPGGVTDTQYF,TGTGCCAGCAGCGTAGAACCGGGGGGGGTTACAGATACGCAGTATTTT,TRBD2,-,TRBV9,TRBJ2-3
CASSQAGWGGYTF,TGCGCCAGCAGCCAAGCCGGGTGGGGCGGCTACACCTTC,-,once,TRBV4-3,TRBJ1-2
CASSQDAGNYGYTF,TGCGCCAGCAGCCAAGACGCAGGGAACTATGGCTACACCTTC,-,few,TRBV4-1,TRBJ1-2
CASSQERASGTYNEQFF,TGCGCCAGCAGCCAAGAAAGGGCAAGCGGGACCTACAATGAGCAGTTCTTC,TRBD2,-,TRBV4-1,TRBJ2-1
CASSYGGTGGYTF,TGTGCCAGCAGTTACGGGGGGACAGGCGGCTACACCTTC,TRBD1,-,TRBV27,TRBJ1-2
CASSQEASGTNTGELFF,TGCGCCAGCAGCCAAGAGGCGAGCGGGACCAACACCGGGGAGCTGTTTTTT,TRBD2,-,TRBV4-3,TRBJ2-2
CSVLGAGQGPMSRTYEQYF,TGCAGCGTTCTGGGGGCGGGACAGGGTCCCATGAGTCGGACCTACGAGCAGTACTTC,TRBD1,-,TRBV29-1,TRBJ2-7
CASWDGGFEQYF,TGTGCCAGCTGGGACGGGGGGTTCGAGCAGTACTTC,TRBD2,-,TRBV27,TRBJ2-7
CASSRGTGEVEKLFF,TGTGCCAGCAGTAGGGGGACAGGGGAGGTGGAAAAACTGTTTTTT,TRBD1,-,TRBV2,TRBJ1-4
CASSQYRGNHNEKLFF,TGTGCCAGCAGCCAATACCGAGGGAACCATAATGAAAAACTGTTTTTT,-,-,TRBV28,TRBJ1-4
CASSLSPGEQYF,TGCGCCAGCAGCTTGTCCCCGGGCGAGCAGTACTTC,-,once,TRBV5-1,TRBJ2-7
CASTEHGGDWHEQYF,TGTGCCTCGACCGAGCACGGGGGTGATTGGCACGAGCAGTACTTC,-,-,TRBV27,TRBJ2-7
CASNPPLSGRAYRDEQFF,TGTGCCAGTAATCCCCCTCTAAGCGGGAGGGCCTACAGGGATGAGCAGTTCTTC,TRBD2,-,TRBV13,TRBJ2-1
CASSRTRSYEQYF,TGCGCCAGCAGCCGGACTAGGTCCTACGAGCAGTACTTC,TRBD2,-,TRBV4-1,TRBJ2-7
CASLSPQGKLSYNEQFF,TGTGCCAGCCTCAGCCCCCAGGGAAAACTCTCCTACAATGAGCAGTTCTTC,-,-,TRBV28,TRBJ2-1
CASIPGQGVSSGELFF,TGTGCCAGCATACCGGGGCAGGGGGTATCCTCCGGGGAGCTGTTTTTT,TRBD1,-,TRBV2,TRBJ2-2
CASSRSNTEAFF,TGTGCCAGCAGCCGGTCAAACACTGAAGCTTTCTTT,-,-,TRBV7-9,TRBJ1-1